Listed here are 15 T cell receptor beta chains from one sample, sequenced in a study of identifying expanded T cells in peripheral blood. Some clones are missing from TCRdb's copy, which holds only in-frame ones; the method was immunoSEQ multiplex PCR. The sample has roughly 100,000 clones, approximately 90% seen once. Sequencing was done on a sample of blood. The receptors come from a person between 18 and 75 years old in good health.

The rearrangement uses TRBV20-1 and TRBJ2-1; a weak D match, TRBD2 (5 bases). The germline V gene has CDR1 DFQATT and CDR2 SNEGSKA (reference sequence). CDR3 size: 11 residues. Between the trimmed V and J ends, which lost 3 bases and 8 bases, there was a span of 8 bases. CDR3: CSASWRDEQFF. The CDR3 region has the DNA TGCAGTGCTAGCTGGCGGGATGAGCAGTTCTTC.

V gene TRBV5-1 combines with J gene TRBJ1-5, with 9 bases fitting TRBD1. The V and J ends lost 2 bases and 3 bases, in that order; junction bases with no gene match: 3. Per the germline V gene, CDR1 is SGHRS and CDR2 is YFSETQ. The length of the CDR3 is 15 residues. CDR3 sequence (DNA): TGCGCCAGCAGCTTTGGACAGGGGCTCAATCAGCCCCAGCATTTT. Encoded protein: CASSFGQGLNQPQHF.

The chain uses TRBV6-5 and TRBJ2-7; 7 bases are shared with TRBD2. Germline lookup yields CDR1 MNHEY and CDR2 SVGAGI. The CDR3 has 13 residues. V shed 4 bases and J 1 base; nucleotides not matched to a gene: 1. CDR3 region: CASSWRESYEQYF. In DNA form, the CDR3 reads TGTGCCAGCAGTTGGCGGGAGTCCTACGAGCAGTACTTC.

This chain uses TRBV27 with TRBJ1-1, with D possibly TRBD1 on 6 matching bases. Per the germline V gene, CDR1 is MNHEY and CDR2 is SMNVEV (reference sequence). The V end lost 4 bases, the J end lost 0 bases, and 12 bases lay between the germline ends. The CDR3 is 15 amino acids. The CDR3 sequence is CASSSQGRMNTEAFF. The CDR3 bases are TGTGCCAGCAGTTCCCAGGGGAGGATGAACACTGAAGCTTTCTTT.

This rearrangement joins TRBV28 to TRBJ1-5; 7 bases are a match to TRBD1. Trimming cost V 3 bases and J 3 bases; bases outside gene matches: 5. Germline loops: CDR1 MDHEN, CDR2 SYDVKM. CDR3 length equals 15 residues. The CDR3 here is CASSFFRGNNQPQHF. The CDR3 DNA follows: TGTGCCAGCAGTTTCTTCAGGGGGAACAATCAGCCCCAGCATTTT.

This clone was picked up many times. Other DNA sequences of this sample code for an identical CDR3. This chain uses TRBV2 with TRBJ1-5, with 9 bases aligning to TRBD1. The ends lost 4 bases at V and 0 bases at J; junction bases unmatched: 1. Germline loops: CDR1 SNHLY, CDR2 FYNNEI. The CDR3 length is 15 residues. The CDR3 protein is CASSGQGGSNQPQHF. CDR3 in DNA: TGTGCCAGCAGTGGACAGGGGGGTAGCAATCAGCCCCAGCATTTT.

The chain's CDR3 is CASSEALAGPDTQYF. The CDR3 nucleotides read TGTGCCAGCAGCGAGGCACTCGCGGGCCCAGATACGCAGTATTTT. V is TRBV5-4 and J is TRBJ2-3; perhaps TRBD2 as D (5 bases). Germline V CDR1 and CDR2: SGHNT, YYREEE (reference sequence). This CDR3 comprises 15 residues. Trimming stripped 4 bases from V and 4 bases from J, with 16 bases between.

The gene calls are TRBV6-1 and TRBJ1-2; D unresolved. This CDR3 contains 12 residues. Per germline, CDR1 MNHNS and CDR2 SASEGT. V was pared by 2 bases and J by 7 bases, with 8 bases between. CDR3 DNA sequence: TGTGCCAGCAGTGAAACGTCGGCTGGCTACACCTTC. Translating it yields CASSETSAGYTF.

The gene calls are TRBV7-8 and TRBJ2-6, with 7 bases lining up with TRBD1. The germline CDR1 and CDR2 sequences are SGHVS and FQNEAQ. There are 15 residues in the CDR3. With V trimmed by 6 bases and J by 2 bases, 4 bases remained unmatched. CDR3 coding DNA: TGTGCCAGCAGTACGACAGGGCCTGGGGCCAACGTCCTGACTTTC. Translated: CASSTTGPGANVLTF.

This sequence joins TRBV13 and TRBJ2-1; D is perhaps TRBD2 (6 bases). The ends were cut back, 8 bases at V and 8 bases at J, with 16 bases in the middle. From germline, CDR1 is PRHDT and CDR2 FYEKMQ (reference sequence). This CDR3 region has 13 residues. This CDR3 is CASLLRGFDEQFF. CDR3 nucleotide sequence: TGTGCCAGCCTCCTCCGGGGGTTCGATGAGCAGTTCTTC.

To note about this clone: The junction shows a germline mismatch at one end, possibly a read error. This CDR3 reads CASSLDRVRGPF. CDR3 DNA sequence: TGTGCCAGCAGCTTAGATCGGGTCCGAGGCCCCTTC. The chain couples TRBV11-3 to TRBJ1-2; unclear D gene. Germline loops: CDR1 SGHNT, CDR2 YENEEA. CDR3 length: 12 residues.

This rearrangement joins TRBV6-5 to TRBJ2-7; D remains ambiguous. V was trimmed by 6 bases and J by 9 bases, leaving 12 bases between them. Germline V gene lookup returns CDR1 MNHEY and CDR2 SVGAGI. The CDR3 extends over 11 amino acids. The CDR3 nucleotides are TGTGCCAGCAGACCCGACCCGGGGCAGTACTTC. It yields the protein CASRPDPGQYF.

The chain carries TRBV11-2 and TRBJ2-1, with a possible D match to TRBD2 (6 bases). Trimming removed 5 bases from V and 5 bases from J, with 19 bases in between. Germline V gene data show CDR1 as SGHAT and CDR2 as FQNNGV. CDR3 length: 16 amino acids. CDR3 region: CASSGSSQRGDNEQFF. DNA for the CDR3: TGTGCCAGCAGCGGCTCGTCCCAGCGCGGGGACAATGAGCAGTTCTTC.

V usage is TRBV5-6 and J usage is TRBJ1-6, with D possibly TRBD1 on 6 matching bases. Germline V gives CDR1 SGHDT, CDR2 YYEEEE. The V end lost 2 bases, the J end lost 10 bases, and 19 bases lay between the germline ends. The CDR3 spans 16 residues. The CDR3 nucleotides are TGTGCCAGCAGCTTAGGGGGAATGGTCCTAGGGTCACCCCTCCACTTT. This gives the protein CASSLGGMVLGSPLHF.

The rearrangement joins TRBV28 to TRBJ1-5, with TRBD1 identical over 9 bases. The germline gives CDR1 MDHEN, CDR2 SYDVKM. The CDR3 runs 16 residues. The V segment lost 5 bases and the J segment 4 bases; nucleotides outside the gene matches: 9. CDR3 region: CASSRIGQGKNQPQHF. CDR3 DNA sequence: TGTGCCAGCAGTAGAATCGGACAGGGGAAAAATCAGCCCCAGCATTTT.